One and the same sample provided the 9 T cell receptor beta chains below, sequenced in a study of patients and donors after allogeneic stem cell transplantation. TCRdb re-derived calls from the RT-PCR reads in MiXCR, one entry per CDR3 protein. The sample lists 150,000 to 200,000 distinct CDR3 sequences, approximately 28% seen once, with around 3.3% in the top ten. The sequenced material came from blood, either unsorted or a sorted T cell fraction (not recorded which). These receptors were obtained from a human donor who was either an allogeneic HSCT recipient or a stem cell or donor lymphocyte infusion donor (not recorded which). It is not recorded whose cells these are; they may come from a transplant donor.

This rearrangement joins TRBV12-3 or TRBV12-4 to TRBJ2-5, with 11 bases matching TRBD2. The V gene end was trimmed by 4 bases and the J gene end by 2 bases; junction bases not matched to a gene: 18. The CDR3 is made up of 20 amino acids. For the CDR3, the DNA is TGTGCCAGCAGTTCCCTCAGGGGGGGACTAGCGGCCCCACCTCAAGAGACCCAGTACTTC. Its translation is CASSSLRGGLAAPPQETQYF.

This clonotype showed up just once. The rearrangement uses TRBV9 and TRBJ2-7, with 10 nucleotides matching TRBD2. The germline V gene encodes CDR1 SGDLS and CDR2 YYNGEE. The CDR3 runs 16 residues. With 4 bases clipped from V and 6 bases from J, the junction kept 13 bases outside the gene matches. CDR3 loop: CASSPLGLAGVAEQYF. In DNA, the CDR3 is TGTGCCAGCAGCCCTCTGGGTCTAGCGGGAGTCGCCGAGCAGTACTTC.

This clonotype appeared a few times. The CDR3 region is CASSSYLGGKGNTIYF. The CDR3 DNA reads TGTGCCAGCAGCTCCTACCTGGGGGGAAAGGGAAACACCATATATTTT. V is TRBV11-2 and J is TRBJ1-3, with a weak D call TRBD1 (5 bases). Per the germline V gene, CDR1 is SGHAT and CDR2 is FQNNGV. The CDR3 runs 16 residues. V dropped 4 bases and J dropped 4 bases, with 17 bases sitting between them.

The chain recombines TRBV7-3 with TRBJ1-5, with D unresolved. The ends were cut back, 5 bases at V and 4 bases at J, with 12 bases in the middle. Germline V gene sequence: CDR1 SGHTA, CDR2 FQGTGA. CDR3 length equals 14 residues. The CDR3 DNA reads TGTGCCAGCAGCCTCCAGGTCCCGAATCAGCCCCAGCATTTT. Its translation is CASSLQVPNQPQHF. Full variable domain (rest looked up from reference TRBV7-3 and TRBJ1-5): GAGVSQTPSNKVTEKGKYVELRCDPISGHTALYWYRQSLGQGPEFLIYFQGTGAADDSGLPNDRFFAVRPEGSVSTLKIQRTERGDSAVYLCASSLQVPNQPQHFGDGTRLSIL.

V is TRBV7-6 and J is TRBJ2-7; D is unclear. Deletions cut 1 base from V and 0 bases from J, with 13 bases between. This CDR3 spans 16 amino acids. CDR1 SGHVS and CDR2 FNYEAQ come from the germline V gene. The CDR3 DNA sequence: TGTGCCAGCAGCTTAGAGGAAACCCCCGCCTCCTACGAGCAGTACTTC. Translated: CASSLEETPASYEQYF. Variable domain in full (rest from reference TRBV7-6 and TRBJ2-7): GAGVSQSPRYKVTKRGQDVALRCDPISGHVSLYWYRQALGQGPEFLTYFNYEAQQDKSGLPNDRFSAERPEGSISTLTIQRTEQRDSAMYRCASSLEETPASYEQYFGPGTRLTVT.

This clonotype was picked up a small number of times. The gene calls are TRBV20-1 and TRBJ1-2; D call uncertain. CDR1 and CDR2 from the germline V gene are DFQATT and SNEGSKA (reference sequence). CDR3 size: 12 residues. The V and J ends lost 0 bases and 4 bases respectively, with 6 bases between them. The CDR3 spells CSAREAFYGYTF. The CDR3 nucleotides are TGCAGTGCTAGAGAGGCCTTCTATGGCTACACCTTC.

The rearrangement links TRBV9 to TRBJ2-7; D call uncertain. V lost 3 bases, J lost 0 bases, and 10 bases lay in between. Germline CDR1 is SGDLS and CDR2 is YYNGEE. The CDR3 runs 14 residues. DNA for the CDR3: TGTGCCAGCAGCGAGGCTATAAGCTCCTACGAGCAGTACTTC. This gives the protein CASSEAISSYEQYF.

The chain links TRBV5-1 to TRBJ2-7; 7 bases map to TRBD2. From germline, CDR1 is SGHRS and CDR2 YFSETQ. J gave up 2 bases and V 5 bases, and 4 bases lay outside the gene matches. The CDR3 has 13 amino acids. In nucleotides, the CDR3 is TGCGCCAGCAGTTGGGCGGGAGCCTACGAGCAGTACTTC. Its translation is CASSWAGAYEQYF.

The chain has TRBV20-1 and TRBJ2-1; D might be TRBD1 (6 bases). The CDR3 consists of 13 residues. Trimming cost V 5 bases and J 8 bases, with 16 bases left between them. The germline CDR1 and CDR2 sequences are DFQATT and SNEGSKA (reference sequence). For the CDR3, the DNA is TGCAGTGCTTCGACAGGACGGGGTCATGAGCAGTTCTTC. This codes for CSASTGRGHEQFF.